This T cell receptor beta chain appears in the sequencing data of a study of control samples from healthy donors and cancer patients. Clones were read by immunoSEQ multiplex PCR, and TCRdb kept only the in-frame ones, dropping some. Of some 82,000 clones detected, 75% to 85% appear once; the ten largest clones hold 11%. The CDR3 runs to 16 residues. The germline V gene has CDR1 KGHDR and CDR2 SFDVKD. V shed 3 bases, J shed 1 base, and the junction held 5 bases outside the gene matches. This TCR came from a man aged 55 to 69 with head and neck cancer. The sequenced material came from PBMCs. The V and J genes are TRBV24-1 and TRBJ1-5; 7 nucleotides match TRBD1. The CDR3 is CATSDPRTGSNQPQHF. Here the CDR3 DNA reads TGTGCCACCAGTGATCCCAGGACAGGCAGCAATCAGCCCCAGCATTTT.